A single sample gave rise to the 18 T cell receptor beta chains below, sequenced in a study of early T cells in non-severe SARS-CoV-2 infection. TCRdb processed the 5' RACE reads anew with MiXCR; each CDR3 protein has one entry. The repertoire holds about 50,000 distinct CDR3 sequences, with roughly a tenth as singletons. Input material: whole blood. The receptors derive from an adult who was a healthcare worker with PCR-confirmed SARS-CoV-2 infection or an uninfected control (not recorded which).

This clonotype was detected ten times or more. V usage is TRBV7-2 and J usage is TRBJ2-7; TRBD1 matches 7 bases. Germline V gene lookup returns CDR1 SGHTA and CDR2 FQGNSA. The junction had 4 bases not matched to a gene; V was cut back by 1 base and J by 7 bases. The CDR3 totals 13 residues. The CDR3 DNA reads TGTGCCAGCAGCTTAGAGCAGGGGGAAGAGCAGTACTTC. This sequence encodes CASSLEQGEEQYF.

The chain uses TRBV20-1 and TRBJ1-6, with TRBD1 matching over 7 bases. The CDR3 contains 14 residues. Germline V lookup: CDR1 DFQATT, CDR2 SNEGSKA (reference sequence). The ends lost 5 bases at V and 8 bases at J; junction bases unmatched: 9. In DNA, the CDR3 is TGCAGTGCTGCCCAGACAGGGAGGGATTCACCCCTCCACTTT. Its translation is CSAAQTGRDSPLHF.

This clonotype was seen a few times. The chain has TRBV5-1 and TRBJ1-1; maybe TRBD1 (5 bases). Trimming took 0 bases from V and 7 from J, leaving 10 bases between them. Germline V gene sequence: CDR1 SGHRS, CDR2 YFSETQ. This CDR3 comprises 13 residues. Here the CDR3 DNA reads TGCGCCAGCAGCTTGGGCCAGGGCGTTGAAGCTTTCTTT. Translation gives CASSLGQGVEAFF.

This clonotype appeared a few times. The chain uses TRBV29-1 and TRBJ2-4; 11 nucleotides align to TRBD2. Germline V gene sequence: CDR1 SQVTM, CDR2 ANQGSEA. CDR3 length: 14 amino acids. The V segment lost 2 bases and the J segment 6 bases; nucleotides outside the gene matches: 3. The CDR3 DNA reads as TGCAGCGTTGAAACTAGCGGGAGAGGAAACATTCAGTACTTC. Translated, it gives CSVETSGRGNIQYF.

The V call is TRBV10-3, the J call TRBJ1-4, with 7 positions matching TRBD1. The CDR3 extends over 16 amino acids. V shed 2 bases and J 3 bases; nucleotides not matched to a gene: 6. The germline V gene encodes CDR1 ENHRY and CDR2 SYGVKD. CDR3 bases: TGTGCCATCAGTGAGGCCCGAGGGACAGCTAATGAAAAACTGTTTTTT. Its protein product is CAISEARGTANEKLFF.

The chain links TRBV27 to TRBJ1-3; a possible D gene is TRBD1 (6 bases). V gave up 5 bases and J gave up 4 bases, with 9 bases separating them. CDR3 length equals 13 residues. Germline CDR1 is MNHEY and CDR2 is SMNVEV (reference sequence). The CDR3 spells CASSDGQGNTIYF. The CDR3 DNA reads TGTGCCAGCAGTGATGGACAGGGAAACACCATATATTTT.

The CDR3 is CASSWGLAAQENEQFF. The CDR3, as DNA: TGTGCCAGCAGCTGGGGACTAGCGGCACAGGAGAATGAGCAGTTCTTC. This sequence joins TRBV7-3 and TRBJ2-1, with 11 positions matching TRBD2. Germline loops: CDR1 SGHTA, CDR2 FQGTGA. J gave up 7 bases and V 4 bases, and 9 bases lay outside the gene matches. CDR3 size: 16 residues.

The sample holds many counts of this clonotype. The genes are TRBV6-6 and TRBJ1-5; no reliable D call. This CDR3 has 11 residues. Trimming took off 0 bases at V and 6 bases at J, with 0 bases between the two ends. Germline lookup yields CDR1 MNHNY and CDR2 SVGAGI (reference sequence). The CDR3 here is CASSYSQPQHF. In DNA form, the CDR3 reads TGTGCCAGCAGTTACTCTCAGCCCCAGCATTTT.

In DNA, the CDR3 is TGTGCCAGCAGCTTAGCAGGGAGGGAGTACTATGGCTACACCTTC. Amino acid sequence: CASSLAGREYYGYTF. The chain combines TRBV7-8 with TRBJ1-2; D unresolved. CDR1 is SGHVS, CDR2 FQNEAQ, per germline. The V end lost 0 bases, the J end lost 3 bases, and 11 bases lay between the germline ends. There are 15 residues in the CDR3.

This clonotype occurred many times. V is TRBV9 and J is TRBJ2-7; D remains ambiguous. The V gene's germline CDR1 is SGDLS and CDR2 YYNGEE. Trimming cost V 0 bases and J 4 bases, with 5 bases left between them. The length of the CDR3 is 12 residues. The CDR3 sequence is CASSVGRYEQYF. The CDR3 DNA is TGTGCCAGCAGCGTAGGGCGGTACGAGCAGTACTTC.

This clonotype was counted many times. The chain is built from TRBV7-2 and TRBJ2-7, with D perhaps TRBD2 (6 bases). Trimming took off 4 bases at V and 3 bases at J, with 22 bases between the two ends. The CDR3 is 17 residues long. CDR1 is SGHTA, CDR2 FQGNSA, per germline. The CDR3 sequence: CASSSNGGWEADYEQYF. As DNA, the CDR3 is TGTGCCAGCAGCTCGAATGGGGGGTGGGAGGCGGACTACGAGCAGTACTTC.

The chain recombines TRBV5-1 with TRBJ2-3; 8 nucleotides agree with TRBD1. The CDR3 is made up of 14 amino acids. Trimming took 3 bases from V and 4 from J; bases not matched to a gene: 4. Germline assignment: CDR1 SGHRS and CDR2 YFSETQ. Here the CDR3 reads CASSSQGAADTQYF. The CDR3 region has the DNA TGCGCCAGCAGCTCGCAGGGGGCAGCAGATACGCAGTATTTT.

The table lists this clonotype with a few counts. The V call is TRBV5-1, the J call TRBJ2-7; 10 positions agree with TRBD2. This CDR3 is 17 amino acids long. Germline trimming cut 2 bases from V and 7 bases from J; bases unmatched to any gene: 15. Germline loops: CDR1 SGHRS, CDR2 YFSETQ. The CDR3 region has the DNA TGCGCCAGCAGCTTTGACCCTACGCCTGGGACTAGCGAAGAGCAGTACTTC. Its protein product is CASSFDPTPGTSEEQYF.

A few counts support this clonotype. This chain uses TRBV6-5 with TRBJ1-1, with D possibly being TRBD1 (6 bases). The CDR3 has 15 residues. Deletions cut 2 bases from V and 10 bases from J, with 20 bases between. Looked up from germline, CDR1 is MNHEY and CDR2 is SVGAGI. The CDR3 loop is CASSYRDSLEQGAFF. The CDR3 DNA reads as TGTGCCAGCAGTTACCGAGACAGCCTTGAACAGGGAGCTTTCTTT.

There are many counts of this clonotype. This chain connects TRBV7-6 to TRBJ2-2, with D uncertain. V lost 0 bases to trimming and J lost 7 bases, with 9 bases between them. CDR1 SGHVS and CDR2 FNYEAQ come from the germline V gene. This CDR3 spans 14 amino acids. The CDR3 DNA reads TGTGCCAGCAGCTTAGCGCGTCTGGGCGGGGAGCTGTTTTTT. Translated, it gives CASSLARLGGELFF.

Ten or more counts support this clonotype. V gene TRBV5-4 combines with J gene TRBJ2-5; D might be TRBD1 or TRBD2, each matching 5 bases. This CDR3 has 15 residues. Trimming removed 4 bases at V and 6 bases at J, with 19 bases between. Germline V gives CDR1 SGHNT, CDR2 YYREEE (reference sequence). The CDR3 region has the DNA TGTGCCAGCAGCCCCCCAGGGAGCGACCCGAAGACCCAGTACTTC. This translates into CASSPPGSDPKTQYF.

Many counts were recorded for this clonotype. The chain joins TRBV12-5 to TRBJ2-5; 8 bases match TRBD1. The CDR3 length is 15 residues. In germline, CDR1 is LGHNT, CDR2 FRNRAP. V lost 1 base to trimming and J lost 2 bases; unmatched junction nucleotides: 3. The CDR3 reads CASGLDRGFQETQYF. The CDR3 DNA sequence: TGTGCTAGTGGTTTGGACAGGGGGTTTCAAGAGACCCAGTACTTC.

The CDR3: CASSALPSGELTDTQYF. The CDR3, as DNA: TGTGCCAGCAGCGCGCTTCCTAGCGGGGAGCTCACAGATACGCAGTATTTT. V and J are TRBV7-6 and TRBJ2-3, with TRBD2 matching over 9 bases. The germline gives CDR1 SGHVS, CDR2 FNYEAQ. The V gene end was trimmed by 5 bases and the J gene end by 2 bases; junction bases not matched to a gene: 11. The CDR3 totals 17 residues.